This T cell receptor (beta chain) was documented in a study of CD8 T cells in Susac syndrome. General study points: It was acknowledged in the study that the number of individuals who were included in its TCR sequencing and HLA analysis was relatively small.

From blood CD8+ and CD4+ T cells, TCR beta sequences were generated. TEMRA cells were FACS-enriched and CD8+ and CD4+ T cells negatively isolated. Regarding this clonotype: Its target is unknown.

Germline CDR1 reads WSHSY; CDR2 reads SAAADI. The CDR3 runs 16 residues. The ends were cut back, 4 bases at V and 0 bases at J, with 15 bases in the middle. With random hexamers, about 0.5 to 1 ug RNA was reverse transcribed. Multiplex immunoSEQ PCR targeted 54 Vbeta and 13 Jbeta TCR beta segments. Each CDR3 protein is one row after TCRdb ran MiXCR on the immunoSEQ multiplex PCR reads. The sample includes over 120,000 distinct CDR3 sequences, 94% of them seen just once. The receptor comes from a human donor in good health. The sequencing input was CD4+ T cells from PBMCs. The chain has TRBV10-2 and TRBJ1-2; D is uncertain. CDR3 protein: CASSAWEFVTNYGYTF. The CDR3 nucleotides are TGCGCCAGCAGTGCCTGGGAGTTCGTCACTAACTATGGCTACACCTTC.